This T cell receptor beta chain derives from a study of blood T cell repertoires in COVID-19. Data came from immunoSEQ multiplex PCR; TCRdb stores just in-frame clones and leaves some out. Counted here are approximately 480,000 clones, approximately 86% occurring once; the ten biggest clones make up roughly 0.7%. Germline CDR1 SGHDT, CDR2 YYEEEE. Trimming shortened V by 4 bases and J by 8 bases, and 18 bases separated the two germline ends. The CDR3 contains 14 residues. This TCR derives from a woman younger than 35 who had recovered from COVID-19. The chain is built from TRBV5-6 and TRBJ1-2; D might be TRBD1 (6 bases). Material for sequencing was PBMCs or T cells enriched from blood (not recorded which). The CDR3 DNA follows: TGTGCCAGCAGCCCACCGACAGGTTTCAGGGGCTACACCTTC. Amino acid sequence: CASSPPTGFRGYTF.